This TCR beta chain stems from a study of T cell changes during pregnancy in multiple sclerosis. This clone has just one count. Germline CDR1 is LNHDA and CDR2 is SQIVND (reference sequence). V trimming: 7 bases; J trimming: 5 bases; junction bases outside the gene matches: 7. The length of the CDR3 is 15 residues. The repertoire was sequenced with immunoSEQ multiplex PCR; TCRdb's copy has only in-frame clones and lacks some. The table records approximately 89,000 clones, 94% of them present only once. The chain has TRBV19 and TRBJ2-7, with 14 bases fitting TRBD2. Sequenced material: peripheral blood, taken after pregnancy. This TCR came from a female donor in good health, enrolled as a control in a pregnancy study. CDR3 bases: TGTGCCAGTAAAGCCGGGACTAGCGGGAGCAACGAGCAGTACTTC. This sequence encodes CASKAGTSGSNEQYF.